The 7 T cell receptor beta chains presented below share a single source sample, sequenced in a study of T cells after yellow fever vaccination. MiXCR was run by TCRdb on the 5' RACE reads, yielding one entry per CDR3 protein. In the table there are under 400,000 distinct CDR3 sequences, around a tenth of which are singletons. Sequences were derived from PBMCs, sampled on the day of the first yellow fever vaccination. The receptors were sampled from a man between 18 and 29 years old who received the YFV17D yellow fever vaccine.

There are many counts of this clonotype. The chain recombines TRBV5-1 with TRBJ2-2; maybe TRBD1 (5 bases). The V gene lost 3 bases and the J gene lost 1 base, with 7 bases spanning the gap. Germline assignment: CDR1 SGHRS and CDR2 YFSETQ. The CDR3 spans 14 residues. In DNA form, the CDR3 reads TGCGCCAGCAGCTCCGACAGGAACACCGGGGAGCTGTTTTTT. Translating it yields CASSSDRNTGELFF.

The rearrangement joins TRBV7-9 to TRBJ2-3, with D possibly matching TRBD2 (6 bases). CDR3 length: 12 residues. Germline CDR1 is SEHNR and CDR2 is FQNEAQ (reference sequence). V was cut by 4 bases and J by 5 bases, with 7 bases left in between. The CDR3 spells CASSSEGDTQYF. CDR3 DNA sequence: TGTGCCAGCAGCTCGGAGGGAGATACGCAGTATTTT.

This clonotype has a handful of counts. The chain carries TRBV2 and TRBJ2-7; a possible D gene is TRBD1 (5 bases). This CDR3 spans 13 amino acids. Deletions cut 6 bases from V and 1 base from J, with 10 bases between. The germline gives CDR1 SNHLY, CDR2 FYNNEI. CDR3 residues: CASRITGSYEQYF. The CDR3 region has the DNA TGTGCCAGCAGAATTACAGGATCCTACGAGCAGTACTTC.

The table lists this clonotype with a count of one. This chain uses TRBV6-1 with TRBJ2-1, with D possibly matching TRBD1 (5 bases). The CDR3 totals 13 residues. V gave up 4 bases and J gave up 7 bases, with 11 bases separating them. Germline V CDR1 and CDR2: MNHNS, SASEGT. Here the CDR3 reads CASSATGANEQFF. DNA for the CDR3: TGTGCCAGCAGTGCAACAGGAGCAAATGAGCAGTTCTTC.

This clonotype was detected only a few times. This sequence joins TRBV10-3 and TRBJ2-1; TRBD1 aligns across 9 bases. CDR3 length: 14 amino acids. V lost 6 bases and J lost 5; bases outside the gene matches: 5. Germline CDR1 is ENHRY and CDR2 is SYGVKD. Here the CDR3 DNA reads TGTGCCATCAGGGGGGACAGGGCGGACAATGAGCAGTTCTTC. Its translation is CAIRGDRADNEQFF.

This chain joins TRBV5-1 and TRBJ2-5, with TRBD1 matching over 7 bases. CDR3 length: 16 residues. Germline loops: CDR1 SGHRS, CDR2 YFSETQ. The V and J ends lost 0 bases and 2 bases, in that order; junction bases with no gene match: 7. The DNA for the CDR3 is TGCGCCAGCAGCTTGGACCCGGGACAGAGTCAAGAGACCCAGTACTTC. Translation gives CASSLDPGQSQETQYF.

The chain combines TRBV7-8 with TRBJ2-7; TRBD2 agrees at 9 bases. The CDR3 consists of 15 residues. Germline V lookup: CDR1 SGHVS, CDR2 FQNEAQ. J was trimmed by 3 bases and V by 5 bases; bases with no gene match: 8. The CDR3 bases are TGTGCCAGCAGCCTCTGGACTAGCGTTCTCTACGAGCAGTACTTC. Translating it yields CASSLWTSVLYEQYF.